Each of the 3 T cell receptor beta chains below was sequenced from the same sample in a study of blood T cell repertoires in COVID-19. Sequencing was performed with immunoSEQ multiplex PCR; in TCRdb, only in-frame clones are kept and a portion is missing. Of approximately 51,000 clones listed, about 89% were seen once; the top ten hold around 6.5%. The sample comprised peripheral blood. The receptors were sampled from a man aged 70-80 years with active COVID-19.

The V gene is TRBV7-9, the J gene TRBJ2-1, with D possibly matching TRBD1 (6 bases). Germline CDR1 reads SEHNR; CDR2 reads FQNEAQ (reference sequence). This CDR3 is 16 amino acids long. Between the trimmed V and J ends, which lost 5 bases and 0 bases, there was a span of 14 bases. CDR3 coding DNA: TGTGCCAGCAGCGTTACAGGGAAAAGCTCCTACAATGAGCAGTTCTTC. Its translation: CASSVTGKSSYNEQFF.

The chain employs TRBV9 and TRBJ2-2; no firm D call. Trimming shortened V by 4 bases and J by 2 bases, and 12 bases separated the two germline ends. Germline assignment: CDR1 SGDLS and CDR2 YYNGEE. The CDR3 spans 15 residues. The CDR3 nucleotides read TGTGCCAGCAGCCTCGGAAACAGAAACACCGGGGAGCTGTTTTTT. Amino acid sequence: CASSLGNRNTGELFF.

This chain uses TRBV19 with TRBJ2-1; the D gene is possibly TRBD2 (6 bases). Trimming took 5 bases from V and 8 from J, leaving 16 bases between them. The germline gives CDR1 LNHDA, CDR2 SQIVND (reference sequence). This CDR3 has 14 residues. CDR3 nucleotide sequence: TGTGCCAGTAGTCCTACGACTAGAAGAGATGAGCAGTTCTTC. It is translated as CASSPTTRRDEQFF.